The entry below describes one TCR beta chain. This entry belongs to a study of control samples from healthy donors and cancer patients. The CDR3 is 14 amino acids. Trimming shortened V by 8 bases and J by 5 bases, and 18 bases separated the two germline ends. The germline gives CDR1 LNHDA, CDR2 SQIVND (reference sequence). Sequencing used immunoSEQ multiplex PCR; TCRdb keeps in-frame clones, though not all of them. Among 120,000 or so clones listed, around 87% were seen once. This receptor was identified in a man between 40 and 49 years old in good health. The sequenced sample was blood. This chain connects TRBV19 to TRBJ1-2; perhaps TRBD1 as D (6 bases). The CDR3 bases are TGTGCCAGTGGGGACAAATCGAGCCGATATGGCTACACCTTC. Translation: CASGDKSSRYGYTF.